The sequence of this TCR beta chain was determined in a study of OX40 agonist ivuxolimab in advanced cancers. For the study at large: Patients treated during dose escalation were battling hepatocellular carcinoma, melanoma, renal cell or head and neck cancer. Study-level findings and limits: The 0.1-3.0 mg/kg partial responders had among the lowest clonal expansion.

Some clones are missing from TCRdb's copy, which holds only in-frame ones; the method was immunoSEQ multiplex PCR. The sample has around 97,000 clones, about 90% seen once. Of note for this clone: Its antigen is still unknown.

The receptor's source is an adult with an advanced solid tumor such as melanoma, head and neck, liver or kidney cancer. The sequences come from CD4+ or CD8+ T cells sorted from blood, collected in a trial of the OX40 agonist ivuxolimab.

The CDR3 loop is CASSLRPAGADTQYF. The CDR3 DNA follows: TGTGCCAGCAGTTTACGTCCGGCGGGGGCGGATACGCAGTATTTT. The genes are TRBV27 and TRBJ2-3; a weak D match, TRBD2 (7 bases). CDR1 and CDR2 (germline): MNHEY, SMNVEV (reference sequence). The V end lost 2 bases, the J end lost 6 bases, and 15 bases lay between the germline ends. This CDR3 comprises 15 residues.